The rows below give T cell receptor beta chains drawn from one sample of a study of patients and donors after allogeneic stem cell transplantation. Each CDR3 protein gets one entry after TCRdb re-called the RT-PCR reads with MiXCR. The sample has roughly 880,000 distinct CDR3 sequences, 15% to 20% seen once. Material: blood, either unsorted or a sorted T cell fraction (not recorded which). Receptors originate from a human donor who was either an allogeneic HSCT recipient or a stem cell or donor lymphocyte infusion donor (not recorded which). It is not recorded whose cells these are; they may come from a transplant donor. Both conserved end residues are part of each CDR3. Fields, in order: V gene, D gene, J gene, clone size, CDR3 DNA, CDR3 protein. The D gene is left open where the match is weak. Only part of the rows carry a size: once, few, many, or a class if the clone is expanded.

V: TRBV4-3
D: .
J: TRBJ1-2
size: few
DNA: TGCGCCAGCAGCCAAGGTACAGGCCCCACGGTCGGTGGCTACACCTTC
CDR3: CASSQGTGPTVGGYTF

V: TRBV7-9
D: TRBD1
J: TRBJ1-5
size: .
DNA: TGTGCCAGCAGCCCGGGGGACAGCTCAAATCAGCCCCAGCATTTT
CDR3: CASSPGDSSNQPQHF

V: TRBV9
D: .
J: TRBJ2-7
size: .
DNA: TGTGCCAGCAGCGTAAACCTCCAGGGGAGGTCGGACGAGCAGTACTTC
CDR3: CASSVNLQGRSDEQYF

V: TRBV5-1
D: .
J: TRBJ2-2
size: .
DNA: TGCGCCAGCAGCATCCGGGAGACCGGGGAGCTGTTTTTT
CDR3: CASSIRETGELFF

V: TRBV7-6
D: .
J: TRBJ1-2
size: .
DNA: TGTGCCAGCAGCCCGAAAACCCGGGACAATTACGGCTACACCTTC
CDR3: CASSPKTRDNYGYTF

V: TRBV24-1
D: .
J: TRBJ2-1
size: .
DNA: TGTGCCACCAGTGATAACAAAATCCATGAGCAGTTCTTC
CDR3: CATSDNKIHEQFF

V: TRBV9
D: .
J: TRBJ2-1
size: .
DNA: TGTGCCAGCAGCGTAGCGACTAGCAATGAGCAGTTCTTC
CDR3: CASSVATSNEQFF

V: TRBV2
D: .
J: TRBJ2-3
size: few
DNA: TGTGCCAGCAGTGATTGGGACTTTAGCACAGATACGCAGTATTTT
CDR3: CASSDWDFSTDTQYF

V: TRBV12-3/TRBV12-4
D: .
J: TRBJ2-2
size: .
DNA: TGTGCCAGCAGTTTGGGCATGCGTACCGGGGAGCTGTTTTTT
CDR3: CASSLGMRTGELFF

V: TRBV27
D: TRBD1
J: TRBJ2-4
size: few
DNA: TGTGCCAGCAGTGACGACAGGGGAATCAAAAACATTCAGTACTTC
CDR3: CASSDDRGIKNIQYF

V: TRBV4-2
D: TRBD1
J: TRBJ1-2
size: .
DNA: TGTGCCAGCAGCCCCGACAGGGTTCATCAAGGCTACACCTTC
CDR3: CASSPDRVHQGYTF

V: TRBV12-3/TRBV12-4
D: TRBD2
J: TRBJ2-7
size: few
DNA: TGTGCCAGCAAAGCAGGCCGGGGGGACGAGCAGTACTTC
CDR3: CASKAGRGDEQYF

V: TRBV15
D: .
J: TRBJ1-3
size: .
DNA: TGTGCCACCAGTAACGGCCTCTCTGGAAACACCATATATTTT
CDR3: CATSNGLSGNTIYF

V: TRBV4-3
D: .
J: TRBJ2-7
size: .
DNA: TGCGCCAGCAGCCAAGATGGTTCCGAGCAGTACTTC
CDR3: CASSQDGSEQYF

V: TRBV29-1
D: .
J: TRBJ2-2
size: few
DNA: TGCAGCGTACAGTTCGCGAACACCGGGGAGCTGTTTTTT
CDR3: CSVQFANTGELFF

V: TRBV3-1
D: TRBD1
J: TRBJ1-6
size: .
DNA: TGTGCCAGCAGCCGAAGACAGGGCCGTAATTCACCCCTCCACTTT
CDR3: CASSRRQGRNSPLHF

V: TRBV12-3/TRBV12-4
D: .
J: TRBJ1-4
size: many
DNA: TGTGCCAGCAGCCCGAGCGCAGGAGGAGGAAAACTGTTTTTT
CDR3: CASSPSAGGGKLFF

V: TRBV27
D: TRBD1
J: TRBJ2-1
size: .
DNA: TGTGCCAGCAGTTTAGAGGGGACAGTCTACAATGAGCAGTTCTTC
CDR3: CASSLEGTVYNEQFF

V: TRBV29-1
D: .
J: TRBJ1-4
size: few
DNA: TGCAGCGTTTCGGGACCGAGTAATGAAAAACTGTTTTTT
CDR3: CSVSGPSNEKLFF

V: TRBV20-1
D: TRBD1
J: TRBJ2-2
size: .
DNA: TGCAGTGCTAGCAGGGGGCCTAACACCGGGGAGCTGTTTTTT
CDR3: CSASRGPNTGELFF

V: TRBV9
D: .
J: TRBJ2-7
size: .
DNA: TGTGCCAGCAGCGGGGGAGAGCGGACCTACGAGCAGTACTTC
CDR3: CASSGGERTYEQYF

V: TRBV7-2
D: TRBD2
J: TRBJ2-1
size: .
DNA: TGTGCCAGCAGCTGGAGGACTAGCCATAATGAGCAGTTCTTC
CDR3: CASSWRTSHNEQFF

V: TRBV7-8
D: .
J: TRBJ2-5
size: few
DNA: TGTGCCAGCAGCTCCCTTTGGGGGGCAGGATCGGAGACCCAGTACTTC
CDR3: CASSSLWGAGSETQYF

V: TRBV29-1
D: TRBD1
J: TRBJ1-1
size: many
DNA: TGCAGCGTTGAGACCGGGACAGGGGGATGGTACACTGAAGCTTTCTTT
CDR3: CSVETGTGGWYTEAFF

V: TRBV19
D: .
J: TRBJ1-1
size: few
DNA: TGTGCCAGTACCTGGGGTTCGAGAGCCATGAACACTGAAGCTTTCTTT
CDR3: CASTWGSRAMNTEAFF

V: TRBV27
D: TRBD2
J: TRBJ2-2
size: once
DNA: TGTGCCAGCAGTTCGATAGGGTTAACTAGCGGGACCTACACCGGGGAGCTGTTTTTT
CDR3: CASSSIGLTSGTYTGELFF

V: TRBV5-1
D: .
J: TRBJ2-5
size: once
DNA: TGCGCCAGCAGCTTGACAGGTCCGGAGGCCCAGTACTTC
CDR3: CASSLTGPEAQYF

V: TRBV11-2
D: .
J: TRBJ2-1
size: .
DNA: TGTGCCAGCAGCTTAATTCTCTTCAAGACCTACAATGAGCAGTTCTTC
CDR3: CASSLILFKTYNEQFF